The source of this T cell receptor beta chain is a study of T cells in Graves' hyperthyroidism and ophthalmopathy. This clonotype was seen only a few times. The CDR3 regions of TCR beta were amplified from RNA transcripts. Initially, a first-round RT-PCR of the TCR CDR3 employed the HTBI primer set. TCRdb reprocessed the multiplex PCR reads with MiXCR, giving one entry per CDR3 protein. The sample has fewer than 650,000 distinct CDR3 sequences; 11% to 15% are singletons. J gave up 4 bases and V 5 bases, and 7 bases lay outside the gene matches. The V gene's germline CDR1 is MNHNS and CDR2 SASEGT. The CDR3 is made up of 14 amino acids.

J is TRBJ2-5 and V is TRBV6-1; 7 nucleotides match TRBD2. The source of this sequence is a woman aged 40 to 49 with Graves' hyperthyroidism. The sample consisted of blood. As DNA, the CDR3 is TGTGCCAGCAGTTATGGGGGGGTACGAGAGACCCAGTACTTC. This gives the protein CASSYGGVRETQYF.